The following is a T cell receptor (beta chain) sequence with its context. Sequencing was performed with immunoSEQ multiplex PCR; in TCRdb, only in-frame clones are kept and a portion is missing. This table holds over 4,000 clones, approximately 66% found once. The germline V gene has CDR1 SGHNT and CDR2 YYREEE (reference sequence). The V end was cut by 1 base, the J end by 4 bases, with 8 bases between. The length of the CDR3 is 13 residues. The source of the sample is a study of tissue T cells after allogeneic stem cell transplantation. Here the sequenced sample was left colon tissue, taken at autopsy. This TCR came from a male donor aged 60 or older with lung cancer. The genes are TRBV5-4 and TRBJ1-2; D remains ambiguous. The CDR3 nucleotides read TGTGCCAGCAGCTTGCCTACAACCTATGGCTACACCTTC. This encodes CASSLPTTYGYTF.